This TCR beta chain is from a study of T cells in Graves' hyperthyroidism and ophthalmopathy. Patients between 18 and 65 years old had hyperthyroidism, newly diagnosed and lasting under 2 months. J lost 3 bases, V lost 2 bases, and 4 bases had no gene match. Germline V gives CDR1 LNHNV, CDR2 YYDKDF (reference sequence). This CDR3 region has 15 residues. This clonotype occurred a few times. TCR beta CDR3 sequences were amplified from RNA transcripts. Initially, a first-round RT-PCR of the TCR CDR3 employed the HTBI primer set. MiXCR was run by TCRdb on the multiplex PCR reads, yielding one entry per CDR3 protein. Among approximately 420,000 distinct CDR3 sequences, roughly 15% were seen once, and the ten largest hold more than 4.5%.

The source is a woman aged 18-30 years with Graves' hyperthyroidism. The chain has TRBV15 and TRBJ2-3, with 8 bases identical to TRBD1. Sequencing was carried out using blood. Here the CDR3 reads CATSRSRTGTDTQYF. The CDR3 DNA reads TGTGCCACCAGCAGATCCCGGACAGGGACAGATACGCAGTATTTT.